This T cell receptor beta chain was captured in a study of T cell responses to AZD1222 COVID-19 vaccine. Germline V gene lookup returns CDR1 MNHEY and CDR2 SMNVEV (reference sequence). Trimming took 8 bases from V and 5 from J; bases not matched to a gene: 12. There are 15 residues in the CDR3. Libraries were prepared by immunoSEQ multiplex PCR; TCRdb keeps only in-frame clonotypes and omits some of them. The data show roughly 120,000 clones, approximately 88% seen once. General observations from the study: The study sampled repertoires only after the peak T cell response.

This clone was found a few times. Its target is unknown. The sequence was collected from an adult in good health. Here the sequenced sample was peripheral blood, taken on day 0 of AZD1222 vaccination. The J gene is TRBJ2-7, the V gene TRBV27, with TRBD1 matching 10 bases. CDR3 sequence reads: CASHAPGQGIHEQYF. CDR3 nucleotides: TGTGCCAGCCACGCCCCGGGACAGGGGATCCACGAGCAGTACTTC.